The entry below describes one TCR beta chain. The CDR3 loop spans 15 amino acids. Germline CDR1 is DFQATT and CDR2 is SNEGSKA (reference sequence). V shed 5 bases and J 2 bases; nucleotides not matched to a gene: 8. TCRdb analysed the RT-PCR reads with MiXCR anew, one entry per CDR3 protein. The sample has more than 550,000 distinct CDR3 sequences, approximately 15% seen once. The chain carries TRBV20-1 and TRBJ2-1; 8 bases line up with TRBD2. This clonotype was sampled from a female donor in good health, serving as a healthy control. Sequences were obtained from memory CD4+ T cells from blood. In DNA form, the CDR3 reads TGCAGTGCTCCTCGGACTAGCATTGCCTACAATGAGCAGTTCTTC. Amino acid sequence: CSAPRTSIAYNEQFF.